Given below is one TCR beta chain in context. The antigen remains undetermined. The sample originates from a study of cytomegalovirus exposure and HLA in healthy donors. Study-wide context: Of all 400 or so donors who were genotyped, roughly 81% belonged to the Caucasian-associated ancestry cluster. Broader study findings: There were a few CMV-associated chains whose specificity for CMV antigens was confirmed in vitro.

The V gene lost 0 bases and the J gene lost 1 base, with 10 bases spanning the gap. The CDR3 loop spans 15 amino acids. Germline values: CDR1 SGHRS, CDR2 YFSETQ. With 60 Vbeta and 13 Jbeta primers, the PCR was carried out. Generated by immunoSEQ multiplex PCR, the TCRdb table keeps only in-frame clones and is missing some. The sample includes over 150,000 clones, approximately 84% of them seen just once. This chain uses TRBV5-1 with TRBJ2-5, with a possible D match to TRBD1 (6 bases). The clonotype comes from a man in his thirties or forties in good health and CMV-seropositive. The source material was PBMCs. In DNA form, the CDR3 reads TGCGCCAGCAGCTTGGTCGGACAGCTCCAAGAGACCCAGTACTTC. Amino acids: CASSLVGQLQETQYF.